This TCR beta chain emerged from a study of shared clonotypes between healthy human individuals (dated by TCRdb to 2019 to 2021). Some background on the complete study: A few men and a couple of women, aged 18 to 49 years, made up the cohort. Per donor, three plates each were used for CD4 naive and CD4 memory, two for CD8 naive, and one for CD8 memory. To estimate repertoire size and how much clonotypes are shared between individuals, the study performed deep sequencing of blood TCR repertoires from roughly five healthy adults. Different laboratories and diverse techniques were used to prepare libraries and sequence TCR repertoires, to increase sequencing depth and limit assay-specific biases. Each donor's leukapheresis produced roughly between about 0.8 and 10 billion PBMCs. General study outcomes and caveats: Compared with non-shared clonotypes, clonotypes shared by all four sorted-subset donors had higher generation probabilities. Across four donors, 5% to 6% of naive CD4, more than 3% of naive CD8, roughly 2.3% of memory CD4, and about 0.44% of memory CD8 clonotypes were shared. Pairwise subsampling indicated that sequencing depth was expected to affect the degree of clonotype sharing among donors. Even with the large sequencing depth, rarefaction of the sorted-subset datasets indicated that sequencing was incomplete. Larger estimated clonotype richness was generally found for naive subsets than for memory subsets. Sampling was limited to blood, and TCR repertoires in tissue likely differ from TCR repertoires in blood. The small number of donors limited the genetic and exposure-history diversity represented.

V is cut by 5 bases and J by 4 bases, and the space between the germline ends is 10 bases. Based on the germline V gene, the CDR1 and CDR2 sequences are LGHNA and YSLEER. The CDR3 contains 13 residues, cysteine and phenylalanine counted. Here the CDR3 DNA is all that survives: 39 bases in frame from base 1. For this clone: The antigen it binds to is not known. Base quality data are lacking; no much larger clone is found one base away.

Using the deep immunoSEQ assay, multiplex PCR amplified TCR CDR3 regions from genomic DNA. Extracted genomic DNA from each cell subset was distributed evenly across all wells of several immunoSEQ 96-well plates, and each plate was treated as a replicate. Each replicate PCR for sorted subsets received roughly 0.2 ug genomic DNA, equal to roughly 33,000 T cell genomes. Purified libraries were measured with a Qubit 3.0 fluorometer, size-checked on a Bioanalyzer 2100, and measured again with the KAPA Library Quantification kit. Every immunoSEQ 96-well plate was sequenced on a dedicated single-read 150-cycle Illumina NextSeq 550 flow cell. Concerning the study's data processing: Because the immunoSEQ output included only junctional sequences and no quality scores, the filtering could not be the same as the filtering used for full-length reads. To assign V/J genes and CDR3, sequences were annotated using PyIR, a Python wrapper for IgBLAST v1.9, with IMGT germline references. Reads were removed for weak V/J assignments (E-value above 1e-6), missing CDR3, stop codons, out-of-frame junctions, or ambiguous translated residues. A V3J clonotype was defined by an identical inferred V gene, J gene, and CDR3 amino acid sequence. The percentage overlap between two repertoires was calculated by dividing the number of shared unique clonotypes by the size of the smaller repertoire. Repertoire richness was assessed with RTK rarefaction, the Chao1 estimator, and Recon v2.1 estimates of unobserved clonotypes. For all TCRbeta clonotypes obtained by the gDNA method from a handful of donors, generation probabilities were computed with OLGA. TCRdb carries this immuneACCESS record with in-frame sequences only. Its versions omit some clonotypes, under half of them owing to an unresolved V gene in the studies checked, with the rest unexplained. For V, J and clone size, that table is used; D and trimming come from the DNA. This sample has around 940,000 clones in its table, and 76% of those were observed once. The top ten clonotypes cover around 1.4% of the sample.

The donors were healthy, HIV-negative adults who had no recently reported acute infections or vaccinations. Every donor was a Caucasian adult living in Nashville, Tennessee, USA. CD4+ T cells were enriched by magnetic negative selection; naive cells were then positively selected on CD45RA, and the negative fraction formed the memory subset. After blood collection by leukapheresis, PBMCs were isolated using Ficoll-Histopaque density gradient centrifugation and then cryopreserved in the vapor phase of liquid nitrogen. Purity and quantity of every magnetically sorted T cell population were checked by analytical flow cytometry. Genomic DNA was isolated from each sorted fraction and quantified by UV absorbance on a Nanodrop 2000c.

Sequencing was carried out using memory CD4+ T cells sorted from blood. Interpreted using the paper, the cell subset or site label stands for: CD45RA-negative fraction. The chain joins TRBV4-3 to TRBJ2-3; a weak D assignment points to TRBD1 (6 bases agree). This TCR came from a man aged 18 to 30 in good health. The CDR3 protein is CASSLRTADTQYF. The DNA reads TGCGCCAGCAGCTTAAGGACAGCAGATACGCAGTATTTT.